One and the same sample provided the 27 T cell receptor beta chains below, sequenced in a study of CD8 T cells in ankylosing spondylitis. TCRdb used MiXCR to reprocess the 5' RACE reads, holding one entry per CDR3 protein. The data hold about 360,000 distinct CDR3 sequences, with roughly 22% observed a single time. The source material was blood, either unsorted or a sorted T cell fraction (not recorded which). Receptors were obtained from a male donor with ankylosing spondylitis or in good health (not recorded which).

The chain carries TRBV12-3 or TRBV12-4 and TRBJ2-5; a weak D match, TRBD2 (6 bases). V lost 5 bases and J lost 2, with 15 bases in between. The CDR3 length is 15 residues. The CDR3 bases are TGTGCCAGCAGTAGCCGTGGGGAGGTACAAGAGACCCAGTACTTC. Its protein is CASSSRGEVQETQYF.

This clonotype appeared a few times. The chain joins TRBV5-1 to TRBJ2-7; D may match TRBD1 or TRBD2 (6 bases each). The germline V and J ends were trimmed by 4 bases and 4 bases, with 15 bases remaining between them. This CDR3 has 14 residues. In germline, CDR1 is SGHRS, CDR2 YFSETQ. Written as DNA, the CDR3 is TGCGCCAGCAGCCCCTCGTCGGGGGCGTACGAGCAGTACTTC. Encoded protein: CASSPSSGAYEQYF.

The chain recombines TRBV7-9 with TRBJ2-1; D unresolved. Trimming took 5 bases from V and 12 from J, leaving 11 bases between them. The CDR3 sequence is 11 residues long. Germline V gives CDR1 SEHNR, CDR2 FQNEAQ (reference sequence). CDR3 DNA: TGTGCCAGCAGCCCCCAGGTTTGGCAGTTCTTC. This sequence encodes CASSPQVWQFF.

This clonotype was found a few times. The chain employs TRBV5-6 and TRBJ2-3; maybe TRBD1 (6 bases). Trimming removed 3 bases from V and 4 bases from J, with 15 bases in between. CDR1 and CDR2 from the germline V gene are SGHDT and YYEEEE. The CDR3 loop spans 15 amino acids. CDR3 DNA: TGTGCCAGCAGCTCTATGGGGGCCCCCCCAGATACGCAGTATTTT. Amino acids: CASSSMGAPPDTQYF.

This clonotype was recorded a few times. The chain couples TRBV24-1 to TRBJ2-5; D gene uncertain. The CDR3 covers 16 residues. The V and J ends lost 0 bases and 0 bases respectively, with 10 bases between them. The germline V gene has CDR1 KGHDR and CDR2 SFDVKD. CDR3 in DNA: TGTGCCACCAGTGATTTGCCGTTCCACAACCAAGAGACCCAGTACTTC. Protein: CATSDLPFHNQETQYF.

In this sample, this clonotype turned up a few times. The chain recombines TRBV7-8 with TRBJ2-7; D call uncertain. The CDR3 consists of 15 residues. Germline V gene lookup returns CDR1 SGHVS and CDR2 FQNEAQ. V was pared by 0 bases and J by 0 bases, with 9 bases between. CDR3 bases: TGTGCCAGCAGCTTAGCCCTAACAAGCTCCTACGAGCAGTACTTC. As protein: CASSLALTSSYEQYF.

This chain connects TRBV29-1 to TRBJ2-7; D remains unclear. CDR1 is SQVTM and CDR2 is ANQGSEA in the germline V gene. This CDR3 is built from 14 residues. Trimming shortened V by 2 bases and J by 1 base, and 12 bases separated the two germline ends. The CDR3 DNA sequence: TGCAGCGTTGAAAATGGGTCTGGATCCTACGAGCAGTACTTC. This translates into CSVENGSGSYEQYF.

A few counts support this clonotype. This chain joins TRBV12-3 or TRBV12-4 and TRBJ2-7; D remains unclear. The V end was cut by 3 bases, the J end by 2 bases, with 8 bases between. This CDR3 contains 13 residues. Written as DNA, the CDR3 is TGTGCCAGCAGTTTTGCAGCTACCTACGAGCAGTACTTC. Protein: CASSFAATYEQYF.

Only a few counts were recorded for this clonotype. CDR3 DNA: TGTGCCAGCAGCTATGGACAGGGGGGAGAGACCCAGTACTTC. Translating gives CASSYGQGGETQYF. This sequence joins TRBV12-3 or TRBV12-4 and TRBJ2-5, with 10 bases identical to TRBD1. J was trimmed by 4 bases and V by 6 bases; bases with no gene match: 5. The CDR3 contains 14 residues.

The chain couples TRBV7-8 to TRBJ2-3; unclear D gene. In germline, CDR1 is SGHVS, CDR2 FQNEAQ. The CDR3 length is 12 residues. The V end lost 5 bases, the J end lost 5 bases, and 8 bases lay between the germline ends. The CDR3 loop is CASSPLEDTQYF. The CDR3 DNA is TGTGCCAGCAGCCCCCTCGAAGATACGCAGTATTTT.

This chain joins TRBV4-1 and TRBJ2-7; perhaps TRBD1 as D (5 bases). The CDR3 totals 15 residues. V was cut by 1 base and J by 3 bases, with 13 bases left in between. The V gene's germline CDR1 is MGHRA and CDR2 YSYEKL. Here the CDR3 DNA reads TGCGCCAGCAGCCAAGCTGAGACAGCGTACTACGAGCAGTACTTC. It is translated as CASSQAETAYYEQYF.

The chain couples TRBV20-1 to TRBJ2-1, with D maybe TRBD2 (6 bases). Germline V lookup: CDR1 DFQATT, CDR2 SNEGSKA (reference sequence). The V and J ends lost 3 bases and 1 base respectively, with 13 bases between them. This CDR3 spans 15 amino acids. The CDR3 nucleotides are TGCAGTGCTAGCTCCCGGGGGTCGTCCTACAATGAGCAGTTCTTC. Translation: CSASSRGSSYNEQFF.

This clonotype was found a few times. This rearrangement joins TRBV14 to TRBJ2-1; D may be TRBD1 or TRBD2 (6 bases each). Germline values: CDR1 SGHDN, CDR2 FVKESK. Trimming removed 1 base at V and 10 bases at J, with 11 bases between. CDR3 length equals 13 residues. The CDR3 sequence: CASSQGWGAEQFF. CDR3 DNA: TGTGCCAGCAGCCAAGGGTGGGGGGCGGAGCAGTTCTTC.

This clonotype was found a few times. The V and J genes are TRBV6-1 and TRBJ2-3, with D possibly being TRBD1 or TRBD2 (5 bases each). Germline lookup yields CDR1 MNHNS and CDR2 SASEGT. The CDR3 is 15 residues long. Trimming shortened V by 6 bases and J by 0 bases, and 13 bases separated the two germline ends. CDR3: CASSRDGPSTDTQYF. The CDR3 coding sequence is TGTGCCAGCAGCCGGGACGGCCCTAGCACAGATACGCAGTATTTT.

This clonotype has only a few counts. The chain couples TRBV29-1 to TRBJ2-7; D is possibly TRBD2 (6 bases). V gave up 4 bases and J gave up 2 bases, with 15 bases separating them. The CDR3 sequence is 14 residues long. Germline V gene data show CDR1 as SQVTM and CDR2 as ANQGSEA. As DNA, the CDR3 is TGCAGCGTTGTTATATCGGGACTCGCCTACGAGCAGTACTTC. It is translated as CSVVISGLAYEQYF.

The CDR3 sequence is CASTPDREHGELFF. CDR3 in DNA: TGTGCCAGCACCCCGGACAGGGAGCACGGGGAGCTGTTTTTT. The V call is TRBV6-1, the J call TRBJ2-2; 8 bases map to TRBD1. The CDR3 consists of 14 residues. V gave up 7 bases and J gave up 7 bases; unmatched junction bases: 8. From germline, CDR1 is MNHNS and CDR2 SASEGT.

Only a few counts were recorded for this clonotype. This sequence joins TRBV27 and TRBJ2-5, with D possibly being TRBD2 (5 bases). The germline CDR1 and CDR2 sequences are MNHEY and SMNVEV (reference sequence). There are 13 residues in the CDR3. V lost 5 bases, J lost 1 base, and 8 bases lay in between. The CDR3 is CASSLEGQETQYF. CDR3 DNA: TGTGCCAGCAGTCTAGAGGGCCAAGAGACCCAGTACTTC.

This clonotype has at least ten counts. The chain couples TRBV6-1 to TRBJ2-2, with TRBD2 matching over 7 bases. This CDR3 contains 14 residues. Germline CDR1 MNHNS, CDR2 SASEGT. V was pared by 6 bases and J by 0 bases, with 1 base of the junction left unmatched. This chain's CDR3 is CASRGGANTGELFF. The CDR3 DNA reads TGTGCCAGCAGGGGAGGGGCGAACACCGGGGAGCTGTTTTTT.

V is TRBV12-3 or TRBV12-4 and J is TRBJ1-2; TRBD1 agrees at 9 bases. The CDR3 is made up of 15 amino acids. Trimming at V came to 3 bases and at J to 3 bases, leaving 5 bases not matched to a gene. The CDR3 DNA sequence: TGTGCCAGCAGTTTGGACAGGGGCTTCCACTATGGCTACACCTTC. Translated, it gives CASSLDRGFHYGYTF.

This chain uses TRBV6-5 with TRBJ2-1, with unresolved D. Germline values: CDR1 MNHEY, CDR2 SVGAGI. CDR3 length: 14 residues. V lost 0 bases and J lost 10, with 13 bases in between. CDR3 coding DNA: TGTGCCAGCAGTTACTCGTCCCCTCGGAACGAGCAGTTCTTC. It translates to CASSYSSPRNEQFF.

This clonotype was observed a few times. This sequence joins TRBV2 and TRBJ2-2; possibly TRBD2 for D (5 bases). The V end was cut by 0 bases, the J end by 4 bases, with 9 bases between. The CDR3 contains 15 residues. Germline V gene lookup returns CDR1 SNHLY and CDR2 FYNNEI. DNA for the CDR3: TGTGCCAGCAGTGAAGCAGGAGAGGGCACCGGGGAGCTGTTTTTT. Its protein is CASSEAGEGTGELFF. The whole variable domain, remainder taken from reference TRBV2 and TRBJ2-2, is EPEVTQTPSHQVTQMGQEVILRCVPISNHLYFYWYRQILGQKVEFLVSFYNNEISEKSEIFDDQFSVERPDGSNFTLKIRSTKLEDSAMYFCASSEAGEGTGELFFGEGSRLTVL.

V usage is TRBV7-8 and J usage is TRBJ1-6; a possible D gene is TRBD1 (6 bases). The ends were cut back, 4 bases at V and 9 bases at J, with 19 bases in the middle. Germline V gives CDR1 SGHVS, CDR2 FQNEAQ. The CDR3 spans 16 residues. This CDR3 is CASSSYSTGFGSPLHF. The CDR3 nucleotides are TGTGCCAGCAGCTCCTACAGCACAGGGTTCGGTTCACCCCTCCACTTT.

Written as DNA, the CDR3 is TGTGCCAGCAGTTTTGGGGGGAACTCCTACGAGCAGTACTTC. Amino acids: CASSFGGNSYEQYF. The chain employs TRBV12-3 or TRBV12-4 and TRBJ2-7; maybe TRBD2 (6 bases). The CDR3 loop spans 14 amino acids. The V end was cut by 3 bases, the J end by 0 bases, with 9 bases between.

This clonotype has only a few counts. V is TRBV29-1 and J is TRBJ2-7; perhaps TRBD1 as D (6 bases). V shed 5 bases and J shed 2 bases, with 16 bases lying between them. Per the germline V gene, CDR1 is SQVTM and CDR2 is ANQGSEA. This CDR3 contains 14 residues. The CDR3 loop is CSVPHDRNPYEQYF. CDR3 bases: TGCAGCGTTCCCCACGACAGGAACCCCTACGAGCAGTACTTC.

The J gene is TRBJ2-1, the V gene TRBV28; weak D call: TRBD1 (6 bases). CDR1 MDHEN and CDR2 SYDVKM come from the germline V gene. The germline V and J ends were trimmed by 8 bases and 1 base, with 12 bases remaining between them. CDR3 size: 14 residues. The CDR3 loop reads CASDKGESYNEQFF. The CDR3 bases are TGTGCCAGCGATAAGGGGGAATCCTACAATGAGCAGTTCTTC.

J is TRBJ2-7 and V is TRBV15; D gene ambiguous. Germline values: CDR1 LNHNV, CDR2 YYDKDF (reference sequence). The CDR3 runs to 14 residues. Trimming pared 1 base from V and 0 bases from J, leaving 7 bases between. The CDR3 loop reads CATSRVLSSYEQYF. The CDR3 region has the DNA TGTGCCACCAGCAGAGTTCTGAGCTCCTACGAGCAGTACTTC.

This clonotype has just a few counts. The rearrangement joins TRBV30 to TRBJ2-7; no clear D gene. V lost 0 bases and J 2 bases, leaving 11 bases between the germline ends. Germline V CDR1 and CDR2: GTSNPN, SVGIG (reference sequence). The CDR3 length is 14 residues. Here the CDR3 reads CAWSVIDGAYEQYF. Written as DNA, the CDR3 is TGTGCCTGGAGTGTAATCGACGGTGCCTACGAGCAGTACTTC. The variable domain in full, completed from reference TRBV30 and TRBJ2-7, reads SQTIHQWPATLVQPVGSPLSLECTVEGTSNPNLYWYRQAAGRGLQLLFYSVGIGQISSEVPQNLSASRPQDRQFILSSKKLLLSDSGFYLCAWSVIDGAYEQYFGPGTRLTVT.